This T cell receptor (beta chain) emerged from a study of TIL therapy for anti-PD-1-resistant metastatic lung cancer. Overall study: Tumors had a median PD-L1 proportion score of 6%. By whole-exome sequencing, median non-synonymous tumor mutation burden was around 1.5 mutations per megabase. Overall study results and limits: TIL cultures after expansion showed higher clonality and lower diversity than baseline tumor (median about 6% vs 30%).

Germline CDR1 SGHTA, CDR2 FQGNSA. V lost 0 bases, J lost 3 bases, and 8 bases lay in between. There are 15 residues in the CDR3. This was the immunoSEQ v3 assay. Assay used: immunoSEQ multiplex PCR; TCRdb lists only in-frame clones, some missing. The sample holds about 8,000 clones; less than 85% are singletons and the top ten take 6% to 7.5%. Comments on this clone: Its target is unknown.

Time point meaning: pre-treatment sample, taken before nivolumab and TIL therapy. Pleural nodules or supraclavicular lymph nodes made up most of the excised metastases sampled. Progressing patients received lymphodepletion, expanded TIL infusion and IL-2. The sequence derives from a person between 30 and 80 years old with non-small cell lung cancer. The sample consisted of tumor tissue, taken at baseline. This chain connects TRBV7-2 to TRBJ1-4; D ambiguous. Here the CDR3 reads CASSLAVAANEKLFF. The CDR3 nucleotides are TGTGCCAGCAGCTTAGCGGTCGCGGCTAATGAAAAACTGTTTTTT.